This T cell receptor beta chain was documented in a study of T cell responses to AZD1222 COVID-19 vaccine. Whole-study context: Second-dose schedules of about 4 or about 12 weeks were combined.

Study observations and caveats: Spike was spanned by vaccine-associated CD4 TCRs, with dominance at 160-218 and 743-854.

As regards this clone: The antigen is unknown.

CDR1 SGHRS and CDR2 YFSETQ come from the germline V gene. The V and J ends lost 4 bases and 4 bases respectively, with 17 bases between them. The CDR3 loop spans 15 amino acids. Method: immunoSEQ multiplex PCR; TCRdb's copy keeps in-frame clones and lacks some. The sample yields about 56,000 clones, approximately 88% seen once. Sequencing used peripheral blood, obtained on day 0 of AZD1222 vaccination. The source of this sequence is an adult in good health. The V gene is TRBV5-1, the J gene TRBJ2-5; D is uncertain. CDR3 in amino acids: CASSPLLGSGETQYF. The CDR3 coding sequence is TGCGCCAGCAGCCCCCTCCTTGGGTCGGGAGAGACCCAGTACTTC.